This TCR beta chain is from a study of T cells in Graves' hyperthyroidism and ophthalmopathy. Findings of the study overall: Within blood appeared most thyroid clonotypes that had expanded above 0.001.

This clonotype was counted only a few times. Its antigen is not known. RNA transcripts served as the template for amplifying TCR beta CDR3 regions. TCR CDR3 underwent first-round RT-PCR with the HTBI primer set. TCRdb re-called the multiplex PCR reads through MiXCR, storing one row per CDR3 protein. This sample carries about 640,000 distinct CDR3 sequences, 20% of them seen once, and the ten largest clones take under 35%. Uncontrolled infections, other autoimmune diseases, pregnancy or lactation led to exclusion of patients. Diagnosis rested on symptoms, serum thyroxine and TRAb, thyroid ultrasound, and orbital computed tomography. The CDR3 sequence is 15 residues long. Germline V gene data show CDR1 as KGHDR and CDR2 as SFDVKD. J gave up 7 bases and V 1 base, and 3 bases lay outside the gene matches.

This clonotype was sampled from a man aged 25 to 45 with Graves' ophthalmopathy. Sequencing input: blood. The chain links TRBV24-1 to TRBJ2-1; 10 bases align to TRBD2. The CDR3, as DNA: TGTGCCACCAGTGATTTAGGAGCGGGAGGGAATGAGCAGTTCTTC. Translation gives CATSDLGAGGNEQFF.